These 21 T cell receptor beta chains were all obtained from the same sample, sequenced in a study of memory CD4+ T cells and cytomegalovirus serostatus. Single viable CD3+CD4+CD8-CD45RO+ cells were sorted as the memory CD4+ T cells. The data were produced by immunoSEQ multiplex PCR, yet TCRdb's version contains in-frame clones alone and is incomplete. The sample lists about 50,000 clones; about 77% were seen once. Material for sequencing was memory CD4+ T cells from blood. The receptors stem from an adult in good health and CMV-seronegative.

This clone has just one count. The chain is built from TRBV30 and TRBJ2-1, with TRBD2 matching over 9 bases. Per the germline V gene, CDR1 is GTSNPN and CDR2 is SVGIG (reference sequence). The CDR3 is made up of 17 amino acids. The V and J ends lost 2 bases and 6 bases, in that order; junction bases with no gene match: 14. CDR3 bases: TGTGCCTGGAGTTTTCCGGGACTAGCCTCTACGGGCAATGAGCAGTTCTTC. This translates into CAWSFPGLASTGNEQFF. Full variable domain (missing parts from reference TRBV30 and TRBJ2-1): SQTIHQWPATLVQPVGSPLSLECTVEGTSNPNLYWYRQAAGRGLQLLFYSVGIGQISSEVPQNLSASRPQDRQFILSSKKLLLSDSGFYLCAWSFPGLASTGNEQFFGPGTRLTVL.

This clone was seen a single time. J is TRBJ2-7 and V is TRBV18; D uncertain. The V end lost 3 bases, the J end lost 9 bases, and 12 bases lay between the germline ends. CDR1 is KGHSH, CDR2 LQKENI, per germline. CDR3 length: 12 residues. CDR3 DNA sequence: TGTGCCAGCTCACCTGCAACGAGGTGGCAGTACTTC. The encoded protein is CASSPATRWQYF.

The chain couples TRBV30 to TRBJ1-1; tentative D call: TRBD1 (6 bases). This CDR3 has 16 amino acids. Germline V gene sequence: CDR1 GTSNPN, CDR2 SVGIG (reference sequence). V lost 0 bases and J 1 base, leaving 15 bases between the germline ends. CDR3 bases: TGTGCCTGGAGTGTACTACAGGGTGGGGGGAACACTGAAGCTTTCTTT. This encodes CAWSVLQGGGNTEAFF.

The V gene is TRBV6-5, the J gene TRBJ2-3; perhaps TRBD1 as D (5 bases). The CDR3 covers 13 residues. Germline values: CDR1 MNHEY, CDR2 SVGAGI. Trimming took off 5 bases at V and 1 base at J, with 7 bases between the two ends. CDR3: CASSPGRTDTQYF. CDR3 DNA sequence: TGTGCCAGCAGTCCAGGGCGCACAGATACGCAGTATTTT.

A note on this clone: In the same sample, other DNA sequences code for this CDR3. The chain couples TRBV5-4 to TRBJ2-7; TRBD1 aligns across 8 bases. V trimming: 0 bases; J trimming: 1 base; junction bases outside the gene matches: 3. The CDR3 is 15 residues long. CDR1 is SGHNT and CDR2 is YYREEE in the germline V gene (reference sequence). As DNA, the CDR3 is TGTGCCAGCAGCTTGGGGGGGACAGGTTCCTACGAGCAGTACTTC. It translates to CASSLGGTGSYEQYF.

V is TRBV27 and J is TRBJ2-1; D may be TRBD2 (6 bases). CDR1 is MNHEY and CDR2 is SMNVEV in the germline V gene (reference sequence). The CDR3 has 16 residues. V lost 5 bases to trimming and J lost 1 base, with 15 bases between them. CDR3 region: CASSTNRGGSYNEQFF. In DNA, the CDR3 is TGTGCCAGCAGTACCAACAGAGGAGGGTCCTACAATGAGCAGTTCTTC.

The CDR3 is CASSFASGGDYEQYF. CDR3 sequence (DNA): TGCGCCAGCAGCTTCGCTAGCGGGGGAGACTACGAGCAGTACTTC. The gene calls are TRBV5-1 and TRBJ2-7; 10 nucleotides align to TRBD2. The CDR3 covers 15 residues. Germline values: CDR1 SGHRS, CDR2 YFSETQ. The J segment lost 3 bases and the V segment lost 2 bases, leaving 5 bases of the junction unmatched.

This clone has only a few counts. The V and J genes are TRBV27 and TRBJ1-5, with D unresolved. Per germline, CDR1 MNHEY and CDR2 SMNVEV (reference sequence). Between the trimmed V and J ends, which lost 0 bases and 6 bases, there was a span of 6 bases. The CDR3 spans 13 residues. The CDR3 region has the DNA TGTGCCAGCAGTTTATCTATCGGTCAGCCCCAGCATTTT. This sequence encodes CASSLSIGQPQHF.

The chain employs TRBV11-2 and TRBJ2-3; D gene unclear. Germline CDR1 reads SGHAT; CDR2 reads FQNNGV. V dropped 2 bases and J dropped 3 bases, with 9 bases sitting between them. The CDR3 runs 14 residues. Written as DNA, the CDR3 is TGTGCCAGCAGCTTATCACCAGCTACAGATACGCAGTATTTT. Translation: CASSLSPATDTQYF.

The V gene is TRBV14, the J gene TRBJ1-1, with unresolved D. The V end lost 3 bases, the J end lost 5 bases, and 10 bases lay between the germline ends. The germline gives CDR1 SGHDN, CDR2 FVKESK. This CDR3 spans 13 amino acids. CDR3 sequence: CASSQELRTEAFF. The DNA of the CDR3 is TGTGCCAGCAGCCAGGAACTCAGGACTGAAGCTTTCTTT.

The J gene is TRBJ1-2, the V gene TRBV20-1; 9 bases are a match to TRBD1. Trimming removed 6 bases from V and 7 bases from J; junction bases left unmatched: 3. Germline values: CDR1 DFQATT, CDR2 SNEGSKA (reference sequence). The CDR3 runs to 11 residues. The CDR3 sequence: CSARDRAGYTF. CDR3 in DNA: TGCAGTGCAAGGGACAGGGCTGGCTACACCTTC.

This chain joins TRBV7-9 and TRBJ2-2; D remains ambiguous. V was pared by 3 bases and J by 4 bases, with 3 bases between. The CDR3 loop spans 12 amino acids. The V gene's germline CDR1 is SEHNR and CDR2 FQNEAQ (reference sequence). The CDR3 nucleotides read TGTGCCAGCAGCTTCAGCACCGGGGAGCTGTTTTTT. Protein: CASSFSTGELFF.

The chain combines TRBV4-1 with TRBJ1-4; D may be TRBD1 (6 bases). Germline V gene lookup returns CDR1 MGHRA and CDR2 YSYEKL. Trimming took off 3 bases at V and 2 bases at J, with 7 bases between the two ends. The CDR3 length is 14 residues. The CDR3 nucleotides read TGCGCCAGCAGCCAGGGACATACTAATGAAAAACTGTTTTTT. Its translation is CASSQGHTNEKLFF.

The chain recombines TRBV28 with TRBJ2-7; either TRBD1 or TRBD2 may supply D (5 bases each). This CDR3 spans 13 amino acids. Germline V gene sequence: CDR1 MDHEN, CDR2 SYDVKM. The ends were cut back, 7 bases at V and 1 base at J, with 11 bases in the middle. The DNA for the CDR3 is TGTGCCAGCACTACGGGACCTTCCTACGAGCAGTACTTC. It specifies CASTTGPSYEQYF. The variable domain in full, completed from reference TRBV28 and TRBJ2-7, reads DVKVTQSSRYLVKRTGEKVFLECVQDMDHENMFWYRQDPGLGLRLIYFSYDVKMKEKGDIPEGYSVSREKKERFSLILESASTNQTSMYLCASTTGPSYEQYFGPGTRLTVT.

This sequence joins TRBV6-6 and TRBJ1-1; tentatively, D is TRBD1 (5 bases). Germline assignment: CDR1 MNHNY and CDR2 SVGAGI (reference sequence). Trimming cost V 7 bases and J 5 bases, with 11 bases left between them. The CDR3 is 12 amino acids. The CDR3 here is CASMEGRTEAFF. For the CDR3, the DNA is TGTGCCAGCATGGAGGGGCGGACTGAAGCTTTCTTT.

CDR3 amino acids: CASSLAGTDYTGELFF. The CDR3 nucleotides are TGCGCCAGCAGCTTGGCCGGGACGGACTACACCGGGGAGCTGTTTTTT. The V and J genes are TRBV5-1 and TRBJ2-2; D possibly matches TRBD1 or TRBD2 (5 bases each). Trimming left V 0 bases short and J 3 bases short, with 12 bases between. This CDR3 contains 16 residues. Germline lookup yields CDR1 SGHRS and CDR2 YFSETQ.

This clone was seen just once. The rearrangement uses TRBV9 and TRBJ1-1, with a possible D match to TRBD1 (5 bases). The CDR3 consists of 14 residues. Deletions cut 4 bases from V and 1 base from J, with 11 bases between. CDR1 is SGDLS, CDR2 YYNGEE, per germline. CDR3 in DNA: TGTGCCAGCAGCCTCCAGGGCGGGAACACTGAAGCTTTCTTT. It is translated as CASSLQGGNTEAFF. Using reference TRBV9 and TRBJ1-1 for the parts outside the CDR3, the full variable domain is DSGVTQTPKHLITATGQRVTLRCSPRSGDLSVYWYQQSLDQGLQFLIQYYNGEERAKGNILERFSAQQFPDLHSELNLSSLELGDSALYFCASSLQGGNTEAFFGQGTRLTVV.

The chain joins TRBV21-1 to TRBJ2-1; the table calls TRBD1, which could not be checked here. TRBV21-1 has pseudogene status. The CDR3 runs to 15 residues. For the CDR3, the DNA is TGTGCCAGCATTTTTCTCAGGGGAGCGTACAATGAGCAGTTCTTC. Encoded protein: CASIFLRGAYNEQFF.

The chain employs TRBV27 and TRBJ2-3, with 13 bases fitting TRBD2. With 6 bases clipped from V and 0 bases from J, the junction kept 15 bases outside the gene matches. The germline V gene has CDR1 MNHEY and CDR2 SMNVEV (reference sequence). The CDR3 has 20 amino acids. The CDR3 reads CASRGPNGLAGAPSTDTQYF. In nucleotides, the CDR3 is TGTGCCAGCAGGGGGCCTAACGGACTAGCGGGAGCTCCTAGCACAGATACGCAGTATTTT.

V gene TRBV7-6 combines with J gene TRBJ2-5; 9 bases agree with TRBD2. This CDR3 has 16 amino acids. V lost 4 bases and J lost 2; bases outside the gene matches: 8. Per the germline V gene, CDR1 is SGHVS and CDR2 is FNYEAQ. CDR3 coding DNA: TGTGCCAGCAGCTCCGGGACTAGCTGGGCACAAGAGACCCAGTACTTC. This codes for CASSSGTSWAQETQYF.

The genes are TRBV7-9 and TRBJ1-6; D possibly corresponds to TRBD1 (6 bases). V was clipped by 1 base and J by 6 bases, with 10 bases between them. This CDR3 comprises 15 residues. The germline V gene encodes CDR1 SEHNR and CDR2 FQNEAQ (reference sequence). The CDR3, as DNA: TGTGCCAGCAGCTTAGAAAGCAGGGGTAATTCACCCCTCCACTTT. Protein product: CASSLESRGNSPLHF.